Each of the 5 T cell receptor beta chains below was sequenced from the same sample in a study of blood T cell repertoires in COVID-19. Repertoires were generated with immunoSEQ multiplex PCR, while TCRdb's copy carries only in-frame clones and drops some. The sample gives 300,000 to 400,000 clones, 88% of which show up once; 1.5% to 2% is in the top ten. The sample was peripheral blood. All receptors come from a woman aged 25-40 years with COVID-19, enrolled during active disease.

Here the CDR3 DNA reads TGTGCCAGCAGCTTATTGCGGGGGGCCTACAATGAGCAGTTCTTC. Translated, it gives CASSLLRGAYNEQFF. The rearrangement joins TRBV7-9 to TRBJ2-1; 8 bases agree with TRBD2. Germline values: CDR1 SEHNR, CDR2 FQNEAQ (reference sequence). Trimming took 2 bases from V and 2 from J; bases not matched to a gene: 2. The CDR3 contains 15 residues.

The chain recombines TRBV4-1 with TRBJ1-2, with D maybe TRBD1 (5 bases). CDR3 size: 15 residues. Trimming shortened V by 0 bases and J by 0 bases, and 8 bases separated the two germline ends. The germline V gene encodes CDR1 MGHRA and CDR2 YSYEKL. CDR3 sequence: CASSQDKQANYGYTF. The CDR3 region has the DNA TGCGCCAGCAGCCAAGATAAACAGGCTAACTATGGCTACACCTTC.

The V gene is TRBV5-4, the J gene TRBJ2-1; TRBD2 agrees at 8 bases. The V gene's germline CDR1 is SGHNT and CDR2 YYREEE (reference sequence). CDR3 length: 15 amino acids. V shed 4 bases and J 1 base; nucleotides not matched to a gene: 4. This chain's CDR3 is CASSPGGRSYNEQFF. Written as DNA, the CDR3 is TGTGCCAGCAGCCCGGGGGGGAGGTCCTACAATGAGCAGTTCTTC.

The CDR3 region has the DNA TGTGCCAGCAGCTTCGGAACAGGGCTTAATGAAAAACTGTTTTTT. It specifies CASSFGTGLNEKLFF. The chain couples TRBV13 to TRBJ1-4; D perhaps matches TRBD1 (6 bases). The CDR3 has 15 amino acids. The germline V gene encodes CDR1 PRHDT and CDR2 FYEKMQ (reference sequence). V dropped 3 bases and J dropped 4 bases, with 12 bases sitting between them. The variable domain in full, with the rest retrieved from reference TRBV13 and TRBJ1-4, is AAGVIQSPRHLIKEKRETATLKCYPIPRHDTVYWYQQGPGQDPQFLISFYEKMQSDKGSIPDRFSAQQFSDYHSELNMSSLELGDSALYFCASSFGTGLNEKLFFGSGTQLSVL.

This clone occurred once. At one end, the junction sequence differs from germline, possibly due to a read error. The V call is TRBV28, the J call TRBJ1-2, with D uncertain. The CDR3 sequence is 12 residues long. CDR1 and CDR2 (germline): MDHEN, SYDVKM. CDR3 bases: TGTGCCAGCAGTTTAGGGCGGGCCCTCAGCTCCTTC. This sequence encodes CASSLGRALSSF.